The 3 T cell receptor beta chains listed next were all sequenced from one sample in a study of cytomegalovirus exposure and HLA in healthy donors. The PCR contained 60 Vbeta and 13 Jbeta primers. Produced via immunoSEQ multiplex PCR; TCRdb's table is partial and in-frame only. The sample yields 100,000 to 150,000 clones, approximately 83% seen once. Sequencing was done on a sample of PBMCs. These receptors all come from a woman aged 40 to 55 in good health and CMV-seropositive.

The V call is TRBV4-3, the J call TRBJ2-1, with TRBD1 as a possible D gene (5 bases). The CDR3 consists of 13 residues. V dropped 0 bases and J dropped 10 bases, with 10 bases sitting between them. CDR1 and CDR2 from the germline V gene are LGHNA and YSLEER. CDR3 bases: TGCGCCAGCAGCCAAGATCGGACAAGAGAGCAGTTCTTC. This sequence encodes CASSQDRTREQFF.

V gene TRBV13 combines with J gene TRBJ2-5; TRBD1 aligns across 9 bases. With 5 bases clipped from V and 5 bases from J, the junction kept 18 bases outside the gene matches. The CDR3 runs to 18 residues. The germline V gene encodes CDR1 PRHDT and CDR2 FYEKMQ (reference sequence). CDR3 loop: CASSRIQYDRGNGETQYF. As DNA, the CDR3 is TGTGCCAGCAGCCGAATCCAATACGACAGGGGGAACGGGGAGACCCAGTACTTC. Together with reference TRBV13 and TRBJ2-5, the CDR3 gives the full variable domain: AAGVIQSPRHLIKEKRETATLKCYPIPRHDTVYWYQQGPGQDPQFLISFYEKMQSDKGSIPDRFSAQQFSDYHSELNMSSLELGDSALYFCASSRIQYDRGNGETQYFGPGTRLLVL.

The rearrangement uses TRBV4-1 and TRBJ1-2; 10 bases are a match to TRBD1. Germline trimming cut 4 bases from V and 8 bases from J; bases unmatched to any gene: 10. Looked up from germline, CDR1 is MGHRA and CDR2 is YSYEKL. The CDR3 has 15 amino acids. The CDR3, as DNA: TGCGCCAGCAGCCCCTCCGGGACAGGGGTTATAGGCTACACCTTC. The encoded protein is CASSPSGTGVIGYTF.